A single sample is the source of the 14 T cell receptor beta chains below, sequenced in a study of low-dose radiotherapy and immunotherapy resistance in tumors. Priming of first-strand cDNA relied on TRAV- and TRBV-specific primers (covering alpha and beta chains). TCRs underwent 20 PCR cycles of amplification with a constant-region primer and V-primer adapter. One entry per CDR3 protein results from TCRdb running MiXCR on the reads. The top ten clones hold less than 1.5% of a sample with about 84,000 distinct CDR3 sequences, under 20% of them seen once. The time point was: after trial treatment. Treatment given: LDRT plus nivolumab, ipilimumab, low-dose cyclophosphamide and aspirin (RACIN trial). Sequencing used PBMCs, obtained after low-dose radiotherapy plus immunotherapy. These TCRs come from a male donor with prostate cancer.

This clonotype was observed at least ten times. J is TRBJ2-2 and V is TRBV29-1; 9 nucleotides agree with TRBD1. From germline, CDR1 is SQVTM and CDR2 ANQGSEA. The CDR3 is 14 residues long. Unmatched junction bases numbered 4, after V lost 7 bases and J lost 1 base. CDR3 DNA sequence: TGCAGCGGTTACAGGGGGCAGAACACCGGGGAGCTGTTTTTT. It yields the protein CSGYRGQNTGELFF.

This clonotype was observed many times. The gene calls are TRBV28 and TRBJ1-2, with 10 nucleotides matching TRBD1. Germline V gene sequence: CDR1 MDHEN, CDR2 SYDVKM. The ends lost 9 bases at V and 6 bases at J; junction bases unmatched: 7. The length of the CDR3 is 13 residues. DNA for the CDR3: TGTGCCAGTTTTGACAGGGGGCGAAATGGCTACACCTTC. It specifies CASFDRGRNGYTF.

This clonotype was observed many times. This chain uses TRBV7-2 with TRBJ2-2; perhaps TRBD2 as D (6 bases). Looked up from germline, CDR1 is SGHTA and CDR2 is FQGNSA. The CDR3 contains 14 residues. V lost 6 bases, J lost 3 bases, and 11 bases lay in between. The CDR3 here is CASRRGGDTGELFF. The CDR3 bases are TGTGCCAGCAGAAGGGGCGGGGACACCGGGGAGCTGTTTTTT.

This clonotype came up many times. The chain couples TRBV7-8 to TRBJ1-1; 8 nucleotides align to TRBD1. The V and J ends lost 5 bases and 4 bases, in that order; junction bases with no gene match: 3. Germline loops: CDR1 SGHVS, CDR2 FQNEAQ. The CDR3 totals 13 residues. Here the CDR3 reads CASSRDRGTEAFF. The CDR3, as DNA: TGTGCCAGCAGCAGAGACAGGGGCACTGAAGCTTTCTTT.

This clonotype showed up many times. The gene calls are TRBV28 and TRBJ2-7, with 7 positions matching TRBD1. CDR1 is MDHEN, CDR2 SYDVKM, per germline. Trimming took 7 bases from V and 5 from J; bases not matched to a gene: 8. The CDR3 spans 13 residues. As DNA, the CDR3 is TGTGCCAGCATTGCCGGGACAGTAGACGAGCAGTACTTC. Translation gives CASIAGTVDEQYF.

The chain links TRBV24-1 to TRBJ2-1; D is undetermined. The V gene lost 1 base and the J gene lost 5 bases, with 5 bases spanning the gap. CDR3 length: 13 amino acids. Germline values: CDR1 KGHDR, CDR2 SFDVKD. The DNA for the CDR3 is TGTGCCACCAGTGATTTTGCCCACAATGAGCAGTTCTTC. The encoded protein is CATSDFAHNEQFF.

The sample holds many counts of this clonotype. The chain links TRBV18 to TRBJ2-5; D may be TRBD2 (6 bases). With 3 bases removed from V and 3 bases from J, the gap between germline ends came to 14 bases. The CDR3 has 15 amino acids. Germline lookup yields CDR1 KGHSH and CDR2 LQKENI. The CDR3 spells CASSPPGGMKETQYF. The CDR3, as DNA: TGTGCCAGCTCACCGCCCGGCGGGATGAAAGAGACCCAGTACTTC.

The sample holds many counts of this clonotype. V and J are TRBV7-2 and TRBJ2-5, with 8 nucleotides matching TRBD2. The CDR3 is 16 amino acids. CDR1 and CDR2 (germline): SGHTA, FQGNSA. After removal of 6 bases from V and 0 bases from J, the junction contained 9 bases not matched to a gene. CDR3 DNA: TGTGCCAGCAGTCTAGGGCGAGCGGGGGACCAAGAGACCCAGTACTTC. It translates to CASSLGRAGDQETQYF.

This clonotype came up many times. The V and J genes are TRBV2 and TRBJ2-3, with unresolved D. This CDR3 has 13 amino acids. Germline assignment: CDR1 SNHLY and CDR2 FYNNEI. Trimming removed 7 bases from V and 2 bases from J, with 10 bases in between. In DNA form, the CDR3 reads TGTGCCAGCACTCAGGATTTCACAGATACGCAGTATTTT. Translated, it gives CASTQDFTDTQYF. The full variable domain, its missing parts supplied by reference TRBV2 and TRBJ2-3, is EPEVTQTPSHQVTQMGQEVILRCVPISNHLYFYWYRQILGQKVEFLVSFYNNEISEKSEIFDDQFSVERPDGSNFTLKIRSTKLEDSAMYFCASTQDFTDTQYFGPGTRLTVL.

This clonotype came up many times. The chain is built from TRBV20-1 and TRBJ2-3; D is perhaps TRBD1 (6 bases). Trimming removed 7 bases at V and 12 bases at J, with 17 bases between. Germline-derived CDR1 and CDR2 are DFQATT and SNEGSKA (reference sequence). CDR3 size: 11 residues. CDR3 in DNA: TGCAGTGGGGCCGGGACAAGCGCTCAGTATTTT. Translation gives CSGAGTSAQYF.

This clonotype was seen many times. The chain links TRBV29-1 to TRBJ1-1, with 9 positions matching TRBD1. Trimming at V came to 7 bases and at J to 5 bases, leaving 5 bases not matched to a gene. CDR3 length: 12 residues. Germline V gene lookup returns CDR1 SQVTM and CDR2 ANQGSEA. CDR3 residues: CSGGQGGTEAFF. The CDR3, as DNA: TGCAGCGGGGGACAGGGAGGGACTGAAGCTTTCTTT.

At least ten counts were recorded for this clonotype. J is TRBJ2-4 and V is TRBV6-2 or TRBV6-3; D not certain. This CDR3 comprises 17 residues. V gave up 7 bases and J gave up 5 bases, with 24 bases separating them. Germline CDR1 and CDR2: MNHEY and SVGEGT. CDR3 in DNA: TGTGCCAGCACTCCCTCGGAGACCGACTGGAAGGAAAACATTCAGTACTTC. It yields the protein CASTPSETDWKENIQYF.

There are many counts of this clonotype. The chain is built from TRBV19 and TRBJ2-1; 10 bases fit TRBD2. Germline CDR1 and CDR2: LNHDA and SQIVND (reference sequence). CDR3 length: 17 amino acids. V shed 1 base, J shed 7 bases, and the junction held 10 bases outside the gene matches. CDR3 in amino acids: CASSIVVSSGRQNEQFF. CDR3 DNA sequence: TGTGCCAGTAGTATAGTCGTCTCTAGCGGGAGACAAAATGAGCAGTTCTTC.

This clonotype showed up many times. The CDR3, as DNA: TGCGCCAGCAGCCAAGATTCAGCTACTAGCGGCCAAGAGACCCAGTACTTC. It codes for CASSQDSATSGQETQYF. The chain joins TRBV4-3 to TRBJ2-5; 8 positions match TRBD2. The ends lost 0 bases at V and 1 base at J; junction bases unmatched: 7. The CDR3 has 17 amino acids. Germline V gene lookup returns CDR1 LGHNA and CDR2 YSLEER.